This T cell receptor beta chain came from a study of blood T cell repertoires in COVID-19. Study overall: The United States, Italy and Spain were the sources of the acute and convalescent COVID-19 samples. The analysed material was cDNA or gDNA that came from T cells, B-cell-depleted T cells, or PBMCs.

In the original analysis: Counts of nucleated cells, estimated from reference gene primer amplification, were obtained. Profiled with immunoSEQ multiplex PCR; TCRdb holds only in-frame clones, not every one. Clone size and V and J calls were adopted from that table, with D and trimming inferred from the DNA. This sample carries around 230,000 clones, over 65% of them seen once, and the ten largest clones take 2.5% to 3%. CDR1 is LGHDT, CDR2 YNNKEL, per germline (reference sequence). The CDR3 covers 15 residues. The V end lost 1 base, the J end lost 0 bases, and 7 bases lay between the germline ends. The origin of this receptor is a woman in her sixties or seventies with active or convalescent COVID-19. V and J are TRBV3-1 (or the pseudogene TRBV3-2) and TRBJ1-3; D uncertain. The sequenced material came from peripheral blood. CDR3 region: CASSQGGGSGNTIYF. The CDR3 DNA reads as TGTGCCAGCAGCCAAGGGGGAGGCTCTGGAAACACCATATATTTT.